This TCR beta chain was identified during a study of CD8+ T cells in alopecia areata (dated 2018 in TCRdb). Study-level background: Treated patients were enrolled in an open-label pilot trial of oral tofacitinib, 5 to 10 mg twice daily, for moderate-to-severe alopecia areata. Patients received tofacitinib for 6 to 18 months and were then followed off drug for 6 months to check for delayed response and recurrence. For the treated patients, the SALT score, which quantifies what percentage of scalp surface area is affected, served as the measure of disease severity. The study used high-throughput TCRbeta sequencing to examine T cell clonal expansion in alopecia areata, in both the C3H/HeJ mouse model and human patients. Human TCRbeta sequencing covered scalp tissue and sorted CD4+ and CD8+ peripheral blood T cells from patchy and totalis/universalis alopecia areata patients and healthy controls. Biopsies were taken from tofacitinib-treated patients at baseline and again at 4 and 24 weeks into treatment, and several of those patients also had a later scalp biopsy. Scalp clonality was compared among normal scalp (n=4), patchy alopecia areata scalp (n=8), and alopecia totalis/universalis scalp (n=8). RNA was obtained with the PAXgene miRNA kit for fixed scalp, the miRNeasy kit for PBMCs, and the RNeasy kit for mouse skin. TCRbeta CDR3 regions were amplified by immunoSEQ multiplex PCR using 35 Vbeta forward and 13 Jbeta reverse primers.

Overall results and qualifications from the work: Unlike mouse skin, where gammadelta T cells dominate, normal human skin contains resident alphabeta T cells that get sequenced too, which complicates analysis of the scalp TCR repertoire. Compared with normal scalp, lesional scalp, particularly in alopecia totalis/universalis, had higher clonality and more expanded CD8+ clones, which suggests antigenic drive. During tofacitinib treatment, many expanded lesional clones stuck around in both scalp and blood, and this persistence may partly explain why relapse happens after treatment is stopped. Because the treated cohort was small and included a single nonresponder, larger studies are needed to assess links between baseline CD8+ expansion and response. Shared TCR sequences between patients were less evident than in mice, which may be partly attributable to HLA diversity in the patient population. Tofacitinib significantly lowered scalp clonality and the number of expanded CD8+ clones among the top 100 scalp clones.

In this sample, this clone turned up once. The antigen this receptor binds is unknown. Base-call qualities are not available, and no considerably larger clone is one nucleotide away. Library generation was performed with the immunoSEQ multiplex PCR assay. For TCR sequencing, RNA was extracted from every sample and reverse transcribed into cDNA to serve as template. First-strand cDNA was synthesized with SuperScript III using a 2:1 mix of oligo-dT and random hexamers. Amplification bias was assessed with a synthetic immune receptor repertoire, and residual bias was removed computationally. Processing in the source paper ran as follows. Raw reads were preprocessed to remove errors, and CDR3 was defined by IMGT conventions from the conserved cysteine to phenylalanine. Clonality was calculated as 1 minus Shannon entropy normalized by log2 of the number of productive unique TCRs. Scalp TCRbeta sequences were cross-referenced with sorted blood CD4 and CD8 repertoires so that the CD4 or CD8 identity of scalp clones could be inferred. TCRdb took this table from immuneACCESS and kept in-frame rearrangements with V and J called. Such tables lack part of the clones; where checked against another copy, unresolved V genes explain under half of the gap, and the rest is unexplained. V and J calls and clone size follow that table, whereas D and trimming were derived from the DNA. The sample data list 90,000 to 120,000 clones, and roughly 84% of these were observed just once. The leading ten clones occupy around 25% of the sample.

The junction shows trimming of 1 base on V and 5 bases on J, plus 10 bases between the germline ends. The CDR3 covers 14 residues, taking in both the cysteine and the phenylalanine. The entry retains the CDR3 DNA only, 42 bases that are in frame from base 1. The CDR1 and CDR2 encoded by the germline V gene are MGHRA and YSYEKL. This specimen's time point label, interpreted: roughly 24 weeks on oral tofacitinib. This specimen's treatment or condition label, per the study, means: oral pan-JAK inhibitor, 5-10 mg twice daily. From alopecia areata patients, peripheral blood was collected along with lesional scalp punch biopsies. PBMCs were isolated by density centrifugation and stained for CD3, CD4 and CD8, after which CD4+ and CD8+ T cells were sorted on a FACSAria.

The sequence joins TRBV4-1 to TRBJ2-3; TRBD2 might be the D gene, on 5 matching bases. This receptor was obtained from a human donor with alopecia areata. The sequenced sample was CD8+ T cells sorted from blood, obtained at week 24, from a patient treated with tofacitinib. The CDR3 has the sequence CASSQVAEGDTQYF. The DNA reads as follows: TGCGCCAGCAGCCAAGTAGCCGAGGGAGATACGCAGTATTTT.